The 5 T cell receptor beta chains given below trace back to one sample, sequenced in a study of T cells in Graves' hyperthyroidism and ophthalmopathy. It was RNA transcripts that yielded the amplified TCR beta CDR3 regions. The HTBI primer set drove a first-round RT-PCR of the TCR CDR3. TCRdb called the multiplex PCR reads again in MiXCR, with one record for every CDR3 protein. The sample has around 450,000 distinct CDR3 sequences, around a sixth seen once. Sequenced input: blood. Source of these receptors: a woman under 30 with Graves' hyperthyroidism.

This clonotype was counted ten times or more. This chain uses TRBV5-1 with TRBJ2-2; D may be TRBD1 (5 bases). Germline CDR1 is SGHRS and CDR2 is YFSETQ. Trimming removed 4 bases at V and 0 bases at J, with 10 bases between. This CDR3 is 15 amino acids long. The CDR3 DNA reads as TGCGCCAGCAGCGAGACAGTTGCGAACACCGGGGAGCTGTTTTTT. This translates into CASSETVANTGELFF.

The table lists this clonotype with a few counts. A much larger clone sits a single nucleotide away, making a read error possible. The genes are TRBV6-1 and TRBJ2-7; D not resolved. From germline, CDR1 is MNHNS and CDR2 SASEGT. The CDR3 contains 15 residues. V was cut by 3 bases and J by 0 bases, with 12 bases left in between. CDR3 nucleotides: TGTGCCAGCAGTGATGCCCCGACGGCCTCCTACGAGCAGTACTTC. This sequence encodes CASSDAPTASYEQYF.

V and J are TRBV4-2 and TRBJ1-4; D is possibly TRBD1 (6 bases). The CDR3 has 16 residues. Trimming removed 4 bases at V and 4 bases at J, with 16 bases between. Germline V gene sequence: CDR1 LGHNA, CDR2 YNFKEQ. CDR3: CASSLRYRDLNEKLFF. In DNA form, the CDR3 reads TGTGCCAGCAGCCTAAGATACAGGGATCTTAATGAAAAACTGTTTTTT.

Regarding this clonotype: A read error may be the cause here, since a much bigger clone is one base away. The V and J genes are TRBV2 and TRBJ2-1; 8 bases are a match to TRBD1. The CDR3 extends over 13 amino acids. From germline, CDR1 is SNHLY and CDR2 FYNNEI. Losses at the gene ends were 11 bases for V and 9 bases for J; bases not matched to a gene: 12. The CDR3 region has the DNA TGTGCCGGGACTGGACAGGGTATGGGTGAGCAGTTCTTC. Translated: CAGTGQGMGEQFF.

CDR3 nucleotide sequence: TGCAGTGCCCCTCCTGGTCTAGCCAAAAACATTCAGTACTTC. Translated, it gives CSAPPGLAKNIQYF. This chain joins TRBV20-1 and TRBJ2-4, with D unresolved. This CDR3 is 14 amino acids long. Germline V gives CDR1 DFQATT, CDR2 SNEGSKA (reference sequence). Deletions cut 6 bases from V and 0 bases from J, with 12 bases between.